This T cell receptor (beta chain) appears in the sequencing data of a study of shared clonotypes between healthy human individuals (dated by TCRdb to the early 2020s). Notes on the research overall: The cohort comprised two women and three men aged 18 to 49 years. For each donor, CD4 naive and CD4 memory were each given three plates, CD8 naive was given two plates, and CD8 memory was given one plate. To estimate repertoire size and how much clonotypes are shared between individuals, the study performed deep sequencing of blood TCR repertoires from 4 to 6 healthy adults. To increase sequencing depth and limit assay-specific biases, different laboratories used diverse techniques to prepare libraries and sequence TCR repertoires. Between about 0.85 and 9.5 billion PBMCs per donor were obtained by leukapheresis. What the research found in general, with its limitations: Naive subsets generally had larger estimated clonotype richness than memory subsets. Incomplete sequencing was indicated by rarefaction of sorted-subset datasets, despite the large sequencing depth. Based on pairwise subsampling, the degree of clonotype sharing among donors was expected to be affected by sequencing depth. Compared with non-shared clonotypes, clonotypes shared by all four sorted-subset donors had higher generation probabilities. Sampling was restricted to blood, and TCR repertoires in tissues likely differ from the TCR repertoires found in blood. Because the study included only a small number of donors, the genetic and exposure-history diversity represented was limited. Approximately 5% of naive CD4, 3.5% of naive CD8, around 2.3% of memory CD4, and about 0.4% of memory CD8 clonotypes were shared across several donors.

CD8 naive samples were obtained by positive selection for CCR7 among CD45RO-negative cells, yielding a CD45RA+CCR7+ population from which TemRA cells were excluded. The donors were healthy, HIV-negative adults who had no recently reported acute infections or vaccinations. Only Caucasian adults living in Nashville, Tennessee, USA were represented among the donors. Blood was collected by leukapheresis, and PBMCs were isolated by Ficoll-Histopaque density gradient centrifugation and then cryopreserved in liquid nitrogen vapor phase. Analytical flow cytometry was used to check the purity and quantity of every magnetically sorted T cell population. Genomic DNA was isolated from each sorted fraction and quantified by UV absorbance on a Nanodrop 2000c. Using the deep immunoSEQ assay, multiplex PCR amplified TCR CDR3 regions from genomic DNA. For each cell subset, the extracted genomic DNA was distributed evenly across all wells of several immunoSEQ 96-well plates, and each plate served as one replicate. For sorted subsets, 200 to 250 ng of genomic DNA, equivalent to roughly 33,000 T cell genomes, went into each replicate PCR. Purified libraries were quantified with a Qubit 3.0 fluorometer, sized on a Bioanalyzer 2100, and re-quantified with the KAPA Library Quantification kit. Each immunoSEQ 96-well plate was sequenced on its own single-read 150-cycle Illumina NextSeq 550 flow cell. The original methods were these. Because the immunoSEQ output included only junctional sequences and no quality scores, the filtering could not be the same as the filtering used for full-length reads. Sequences were annotated with PyIR, a Python wrapper for IgBLAST v1.9, using IMGT germline references to assign V/J genes and CDR3. Reads with weak V/J assignments (E-value above 1e-6), missing CDR3, stop codons, out-of-frame junctions, or ambiguous translated residues were removed. V3J clonotypes were defined by identical inferred V gene, J gene, and CDR3 amino acid sequence. The percentage overlap between two repertoires was calculated by dividing the number of shared unique clonotypes by the size of the smaller repertoire. Three approaches were used to assess repertoire richness: RTK rarefaction, the Chao1 estimator, and Recon v2.1 estimates of unobserved clonotypes. OLGA was used to compute generation probabilities for all TCRbeta clonotypes that the gDNA method yielded from a handful of donors. Imported from immuneACCESS, the table was reduced by TCRdb to in-frame sequences with V and J called. These copies leave out some clones; in studies compared against another copy, an unresolved V gene accounts for under half, and the cause of the remainder is not known. D and trimming come from the DNA, and the V and J calls and clone size come from that table. This sample gives about 2.1 million clones in total; 85% to 95% of them show up just once. Around 1.7% of the sample belongs to the ten largest clones.

Turning to this clone: What this receptor recognizes is not known. Base qualities are not at hand, and no much larger clone is one base apart.

Sequencing was performed on naive CD8+ T cells from PBMCs. Sample cell subset or site, as interpreted from the label and publication: CD45RA+CCR7+. The sequence derives from a man between 18 and 29 years old in good health. Some clones in this sample may be carry-over from other donors' samples.

The CDR3: CASSVTPSYEQYF. The DNA reads as follows: TGTGCCAGCAGCGTGACCCCTAGTTACGAGCAGTACTTC. The V and J segments used are TRBV7-2 and TRBJ2-7, with the D gene uncertain. For CDR1 and CDR2, the germline V gene lists SGHTA and FQGNSA. A distance of 12 bases separates the germline ends of V and J, which lose 5 bases and 4 bases respectively. There are 13 amino acids in the CDR3, from cysteine to phenylalanine inclusive. CDR3 DNA is the only sequence kept; it has 39 bases, read in frame from the first base.